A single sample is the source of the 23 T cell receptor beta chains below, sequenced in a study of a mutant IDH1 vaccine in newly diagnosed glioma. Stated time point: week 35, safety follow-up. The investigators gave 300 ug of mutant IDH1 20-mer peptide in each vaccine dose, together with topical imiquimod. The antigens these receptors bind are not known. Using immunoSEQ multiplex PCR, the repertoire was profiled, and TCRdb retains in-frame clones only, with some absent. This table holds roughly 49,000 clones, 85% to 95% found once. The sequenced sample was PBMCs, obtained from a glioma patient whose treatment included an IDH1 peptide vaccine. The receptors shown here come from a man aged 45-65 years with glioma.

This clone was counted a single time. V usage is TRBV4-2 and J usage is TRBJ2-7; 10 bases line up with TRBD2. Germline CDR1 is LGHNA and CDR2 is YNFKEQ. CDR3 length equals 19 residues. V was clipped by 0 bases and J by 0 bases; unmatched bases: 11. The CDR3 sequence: CASSQDLRTSGVISYEQYF. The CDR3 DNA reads TGTGCCAGCAGCCAAGATTTACGCACTAGCGGGGTTATCTCCTACGAGCAGTACTTC.

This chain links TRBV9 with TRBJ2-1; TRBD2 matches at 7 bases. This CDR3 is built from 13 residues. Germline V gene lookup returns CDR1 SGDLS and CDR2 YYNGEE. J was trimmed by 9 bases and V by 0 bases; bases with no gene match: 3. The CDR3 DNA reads TGTGCCAGCAGCGTAGGACTAGCTACTGAGCAGTTCTTC. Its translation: CASSVGLATEQFF.

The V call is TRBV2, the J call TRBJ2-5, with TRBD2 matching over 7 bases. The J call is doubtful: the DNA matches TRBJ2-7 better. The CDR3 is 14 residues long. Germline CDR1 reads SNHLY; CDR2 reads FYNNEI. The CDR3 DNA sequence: TGTGCCAGCAGTGATTGGCTAGCGGTCTACGAGCAGTACTTC. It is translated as CASSDWLAVYEQYF.

The CDR3 DNA reads TGTGCCATCAGTCCCGGACAGACCCGAAACTACGAGCAGTACTTC. This encodes CAISPGQTRNYEQYF. This chain connects TRBV10-3 to TRBJ2-5; D might be TRBD1 (6 bases). The DNA matches TRBJ2-7 better at its end, which makes the J call doubtful. CDR1 and CDR2 (germline): ENHRY, SYGVKD. The CDR3 runs 15 residues.

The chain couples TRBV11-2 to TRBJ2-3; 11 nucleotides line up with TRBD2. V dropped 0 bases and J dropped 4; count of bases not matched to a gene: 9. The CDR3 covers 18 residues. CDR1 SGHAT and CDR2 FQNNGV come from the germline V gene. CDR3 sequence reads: CASSLDPGTSGSPDTQYF. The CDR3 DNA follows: TGTGCCAGCAGCTTAGATCCCGGGACTAGCGGATCCCCAGATACGCAGTATTTT.

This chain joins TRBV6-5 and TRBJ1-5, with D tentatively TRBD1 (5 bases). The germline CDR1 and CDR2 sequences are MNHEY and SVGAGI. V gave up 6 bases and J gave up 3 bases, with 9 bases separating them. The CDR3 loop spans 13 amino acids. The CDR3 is CASSDRLNQPQHF. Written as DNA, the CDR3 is TGTGCCAGCAGCGACAGACTCAATCAGCCCCAGCATTTT.

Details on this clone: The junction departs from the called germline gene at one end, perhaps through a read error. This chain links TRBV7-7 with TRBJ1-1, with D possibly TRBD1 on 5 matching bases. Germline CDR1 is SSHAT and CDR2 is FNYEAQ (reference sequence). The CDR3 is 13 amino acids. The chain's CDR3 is CASSLTGNTEAFF. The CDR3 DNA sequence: TGTGCTAGCAGCTTAACAGGAAACACTGAAGCTTTCTTT. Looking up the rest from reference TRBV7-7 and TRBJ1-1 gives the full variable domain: GAGVSQSPRYKVTKRGQDVTLRCDPISSHATLYWYQQALGQGPEFLTYFNYEAQPDKSGLPSDRFSAERPEGSISTLTIQRTEQRDSAMYRCASSLTGNTEAFFGQGTRLTVV.

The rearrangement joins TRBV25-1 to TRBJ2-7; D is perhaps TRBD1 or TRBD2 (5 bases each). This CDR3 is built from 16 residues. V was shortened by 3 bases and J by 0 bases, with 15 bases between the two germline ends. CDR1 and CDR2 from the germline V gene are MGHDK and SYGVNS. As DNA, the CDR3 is TGTGCCAGCAGTGAGCAGGATCAGGGACGCTCCTACGAGCAGTACTTC. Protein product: CASSEQDQGRSYEQYF.

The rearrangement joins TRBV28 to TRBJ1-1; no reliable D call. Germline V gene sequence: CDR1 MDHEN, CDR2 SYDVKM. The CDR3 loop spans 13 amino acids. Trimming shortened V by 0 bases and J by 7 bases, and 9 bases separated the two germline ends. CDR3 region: CASSLWGVSEAFF. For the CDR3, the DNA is TGTGCCAGCAGTTTATGGGGAGTGAGTGAAGCTTTCTTT.

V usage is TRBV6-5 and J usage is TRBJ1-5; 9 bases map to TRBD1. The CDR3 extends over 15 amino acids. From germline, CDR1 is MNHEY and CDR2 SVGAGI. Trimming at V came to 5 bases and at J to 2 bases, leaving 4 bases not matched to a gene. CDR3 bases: TGTGCCAGCAGTAGGGACAGGGCCCGCAATCAGCCCCAGCATTTT. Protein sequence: CASSRDRARNQPQHF.

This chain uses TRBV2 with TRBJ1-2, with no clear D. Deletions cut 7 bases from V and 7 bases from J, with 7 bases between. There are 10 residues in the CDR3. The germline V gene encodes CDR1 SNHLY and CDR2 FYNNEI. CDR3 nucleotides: TGTGCCAGCACTCTGGGTGGCTACACCTTC. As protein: CASTLGGYTF.

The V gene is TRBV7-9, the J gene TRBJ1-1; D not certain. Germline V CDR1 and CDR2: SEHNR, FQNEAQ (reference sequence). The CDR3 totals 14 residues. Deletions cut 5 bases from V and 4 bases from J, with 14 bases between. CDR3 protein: CASSPITTATEAFF. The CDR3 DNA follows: TGTGCCAGCAGCCCGATTACGACGGCCACTGAAGCTTTCTTT.

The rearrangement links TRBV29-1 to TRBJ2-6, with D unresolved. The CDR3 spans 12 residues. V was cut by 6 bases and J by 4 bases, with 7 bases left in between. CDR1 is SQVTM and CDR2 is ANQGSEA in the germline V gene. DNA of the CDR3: TGCAGCGTCCAGGCAGGGGCCAACGTCCTGACTTTC. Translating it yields CSVQAGANVLTF.

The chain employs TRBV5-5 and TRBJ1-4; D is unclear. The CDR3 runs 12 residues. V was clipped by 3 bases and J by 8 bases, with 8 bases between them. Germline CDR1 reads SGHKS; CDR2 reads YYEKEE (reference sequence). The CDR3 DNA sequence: TGTGCCAGCAGCTGGGTGGGAGAAAAACTGTTTTTT. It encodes CASSWVGEKLFF.

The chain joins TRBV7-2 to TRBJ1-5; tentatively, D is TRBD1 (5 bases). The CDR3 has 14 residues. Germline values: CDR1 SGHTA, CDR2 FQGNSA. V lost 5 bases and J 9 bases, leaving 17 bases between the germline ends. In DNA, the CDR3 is TGTGCCAGCAGCAAATTATCAGGGTCCGGGCCCCAGCATTTT. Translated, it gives CASSKLSGSGPQHF.

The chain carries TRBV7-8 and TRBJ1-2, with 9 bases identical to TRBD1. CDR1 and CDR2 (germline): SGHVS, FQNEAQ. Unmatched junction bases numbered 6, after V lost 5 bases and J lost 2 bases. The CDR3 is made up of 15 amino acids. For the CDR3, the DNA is TGTGCCAGCAGCAAACAGGGGGCCTCCAACTATGGCTACACCTTC. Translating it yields CASSKQGASNYGYTF.

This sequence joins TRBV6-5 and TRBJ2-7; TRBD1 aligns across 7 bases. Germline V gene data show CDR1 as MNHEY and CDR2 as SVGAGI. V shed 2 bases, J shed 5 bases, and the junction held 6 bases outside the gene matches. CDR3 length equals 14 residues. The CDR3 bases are TGTGCCAGCAGTTACCATCGACAGGGCCACGAGCAGTACTTC. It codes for CASSYHRQGHEQYF.

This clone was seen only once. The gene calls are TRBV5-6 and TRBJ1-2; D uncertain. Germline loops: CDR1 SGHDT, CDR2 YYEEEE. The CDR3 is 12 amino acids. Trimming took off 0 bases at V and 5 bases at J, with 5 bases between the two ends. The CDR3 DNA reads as TGTGCCAGCAGCTTGGTCAGTTATGGCTACACCTTC. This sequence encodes CASSLVSYGYTF.

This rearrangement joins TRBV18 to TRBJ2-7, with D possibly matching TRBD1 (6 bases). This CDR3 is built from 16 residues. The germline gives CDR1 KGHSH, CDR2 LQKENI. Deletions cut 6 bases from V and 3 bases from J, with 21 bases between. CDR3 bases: TGTGCCAGCTCGAACTCCGGGACAAGGGTTCACTACGAGCAGTACTTC. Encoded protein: CASSNSGTRVHYEQYF.

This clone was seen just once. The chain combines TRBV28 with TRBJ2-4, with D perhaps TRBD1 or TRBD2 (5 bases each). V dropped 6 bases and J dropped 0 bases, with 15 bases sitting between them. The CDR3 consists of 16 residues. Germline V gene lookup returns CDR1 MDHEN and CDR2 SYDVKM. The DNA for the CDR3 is TGTGCCAGCAGCCCCGGGGCTTCCCTAGCCAAAAACATTCAGTACTTC. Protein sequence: CASSPGASLAKNIQYF.

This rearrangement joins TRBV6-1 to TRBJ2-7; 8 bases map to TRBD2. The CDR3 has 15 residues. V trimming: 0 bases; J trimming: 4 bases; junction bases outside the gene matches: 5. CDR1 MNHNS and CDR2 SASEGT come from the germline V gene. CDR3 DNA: TGTGCCAGCAGTGAAGCTTCCGGGGGGGATTACGAGCAGTACTTC. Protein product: CASSEASGGDYEQYF.

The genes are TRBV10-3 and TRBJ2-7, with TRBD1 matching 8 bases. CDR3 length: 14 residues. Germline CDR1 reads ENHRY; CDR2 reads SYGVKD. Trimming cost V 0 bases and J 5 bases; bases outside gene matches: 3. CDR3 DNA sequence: TGTGCCATCAGTGAGTCTGTGGACAGGGACGAGCAGTACTTC. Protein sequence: CAISESVDRDEQYF.

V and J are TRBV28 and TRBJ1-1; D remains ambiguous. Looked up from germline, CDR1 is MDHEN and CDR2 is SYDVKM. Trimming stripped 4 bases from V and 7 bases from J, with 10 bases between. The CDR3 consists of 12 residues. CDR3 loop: CASSSLAREAFF. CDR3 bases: TGTGCCAGCAGTTCCCTCGCCCGTGAAGCTTTCTTT. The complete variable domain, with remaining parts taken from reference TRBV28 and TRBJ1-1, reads DVKVTQSSRYLVKRTGEKVFLECVQDMDHENMFWYRQDPGLGLRLIYFSYDVKMKEKGDIPEGYSVSREKKERFSLILESASTNQTSMYLCASSSLAREAFFGQGTRLTVV.